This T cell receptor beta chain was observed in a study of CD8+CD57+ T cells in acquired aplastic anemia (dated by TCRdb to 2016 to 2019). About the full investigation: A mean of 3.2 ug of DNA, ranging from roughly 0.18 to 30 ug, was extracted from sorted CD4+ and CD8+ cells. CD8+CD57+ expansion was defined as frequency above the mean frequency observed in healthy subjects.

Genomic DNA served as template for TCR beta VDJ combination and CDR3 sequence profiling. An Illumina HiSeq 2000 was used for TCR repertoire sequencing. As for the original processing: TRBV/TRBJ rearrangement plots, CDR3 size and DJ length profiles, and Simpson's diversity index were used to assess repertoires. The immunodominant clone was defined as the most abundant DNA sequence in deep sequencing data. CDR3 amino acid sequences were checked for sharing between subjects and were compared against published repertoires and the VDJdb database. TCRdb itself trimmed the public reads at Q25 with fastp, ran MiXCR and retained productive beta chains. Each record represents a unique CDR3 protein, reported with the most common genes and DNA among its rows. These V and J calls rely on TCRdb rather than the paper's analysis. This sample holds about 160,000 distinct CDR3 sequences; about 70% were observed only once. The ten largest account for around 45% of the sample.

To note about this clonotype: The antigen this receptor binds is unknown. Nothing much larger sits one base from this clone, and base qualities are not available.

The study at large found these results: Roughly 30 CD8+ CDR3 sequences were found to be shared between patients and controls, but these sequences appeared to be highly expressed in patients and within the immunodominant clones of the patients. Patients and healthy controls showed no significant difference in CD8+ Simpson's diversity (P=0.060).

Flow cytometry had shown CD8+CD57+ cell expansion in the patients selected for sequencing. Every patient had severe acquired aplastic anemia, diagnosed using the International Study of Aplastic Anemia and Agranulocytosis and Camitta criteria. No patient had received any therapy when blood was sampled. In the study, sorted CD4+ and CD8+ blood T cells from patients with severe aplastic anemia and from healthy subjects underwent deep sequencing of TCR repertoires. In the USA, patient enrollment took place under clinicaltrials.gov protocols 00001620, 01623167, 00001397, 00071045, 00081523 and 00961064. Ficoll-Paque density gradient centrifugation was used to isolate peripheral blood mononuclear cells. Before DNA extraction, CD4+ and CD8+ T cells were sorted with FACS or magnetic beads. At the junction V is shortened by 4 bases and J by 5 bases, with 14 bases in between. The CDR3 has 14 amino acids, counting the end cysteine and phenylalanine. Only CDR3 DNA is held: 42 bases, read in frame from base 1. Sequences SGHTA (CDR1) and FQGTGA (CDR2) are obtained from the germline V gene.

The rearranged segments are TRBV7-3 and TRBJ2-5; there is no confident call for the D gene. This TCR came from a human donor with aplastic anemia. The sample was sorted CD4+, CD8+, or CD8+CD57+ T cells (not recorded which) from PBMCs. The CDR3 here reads CASSSGSPRETQYF. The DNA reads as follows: TGTGCCAGCAGCTCTGGTTCACCTAGGGAGACCCAGTACTTC.